The clone carrying this T cell receptor beta chain was recorded a few times. The data are from a study of blood T cell repertoires in COVID-19. Study at large: Samples of COVID-19 (acute and convalescent) were obtained from the United States, Italy and Spain.

V lost 2 bases to trimming and J lost 6 bases; unmatched junction nucleotides: 4. The CDR3 has 13 residues. In germline, CDR1 is SGHDT, CDR2 YYEEEE. Per the original data handling: Amplifying reference gene primers gave estimates of nucleated cell counts. Generated by immunoSEQ multiplex PCR, the TCRdb table keeps only in-frame clones and is missing some. That table is the source of V, J and clone size, and D and trimming were worked out from the DNA. The table records about 210,000 clones, 85% of them present only once. Material for sequencing was peripheral blood. V usage is TRBV5-6 and J usage is TRBJ1-2; the match to TRBD1 covers 7 bases. The clonotype comes from a woman between 65 and 79 years old with COVID-19, enrolled during active disease. For the CDR3, the DNA is TGTGCCAGCAGCTTCCGGGACAGCGATGGCTACACCTTC. Translating gives CASSFRDSDGYTF.